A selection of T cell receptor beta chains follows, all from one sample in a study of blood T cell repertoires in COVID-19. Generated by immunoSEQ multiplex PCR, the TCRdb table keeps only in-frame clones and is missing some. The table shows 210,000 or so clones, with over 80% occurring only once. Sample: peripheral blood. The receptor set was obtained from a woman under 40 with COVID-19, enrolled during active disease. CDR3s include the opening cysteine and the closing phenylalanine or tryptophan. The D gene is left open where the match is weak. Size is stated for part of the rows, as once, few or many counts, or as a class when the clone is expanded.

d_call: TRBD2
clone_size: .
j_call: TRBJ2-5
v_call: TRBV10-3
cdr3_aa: CAISATSGGQETQYF
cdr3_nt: TGTGCCATCAGTGCGACTAGCGGGGGCCAAGAGACCCAGTACTTC

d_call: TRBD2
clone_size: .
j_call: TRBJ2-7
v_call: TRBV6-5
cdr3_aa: CASSSPGLGNYEQYF
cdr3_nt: TGTGCCAGCAGTTCGCCGGGACTAGGCAACTACGAGCAGTACTTC

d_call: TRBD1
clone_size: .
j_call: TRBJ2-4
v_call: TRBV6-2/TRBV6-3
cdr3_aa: CASSSSGQAPQYF
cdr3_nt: TGTGCCAGCAGTTCCTCCGGACAGGCACCTCAGTACTTC

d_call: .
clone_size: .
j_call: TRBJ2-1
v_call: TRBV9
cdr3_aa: CASSVSLAQLDNEQFF
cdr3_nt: TGTGCCAGCAGCGTATCTTTAGCCCAATTGGATAATGAGCAGTTCTTC

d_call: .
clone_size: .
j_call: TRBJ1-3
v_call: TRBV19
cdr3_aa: CASSIGGFSGNTIYF
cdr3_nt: TGTGCCAGTAGTATCGGCGGTTTCTCTGGAAACACCATATATTTT

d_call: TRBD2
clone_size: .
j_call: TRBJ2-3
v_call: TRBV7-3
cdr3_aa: CASSLNPGRPTDTQYF
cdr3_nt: TGTGCCAGCAGCTTAAATCCCGGGAGGCCCACAGATACGCAGTATTTT

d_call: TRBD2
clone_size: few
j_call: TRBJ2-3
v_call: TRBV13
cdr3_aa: CASSSRTSGSTSTDTQYF
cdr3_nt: TGTGCCAGCAGCTCAAGAACTAGCGGGTCTACTAGCACAGATACGCAGTATTTT

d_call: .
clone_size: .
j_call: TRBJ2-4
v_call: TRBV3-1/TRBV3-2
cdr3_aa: CASSQVTENIQYF
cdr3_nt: TGTGCCAGCAGCCAAGTTACAGAAAACATTCAGTACTTC

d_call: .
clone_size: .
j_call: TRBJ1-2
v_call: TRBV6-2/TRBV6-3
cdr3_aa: CASSPLRGIYGYTF
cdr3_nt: TGTGCCAGCAGTCCCCTGAGAGGGATCTATGGCTACACCTTC

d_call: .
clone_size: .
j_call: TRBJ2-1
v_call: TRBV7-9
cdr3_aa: CASSPSLREQFF
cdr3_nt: TGTGCCAGCAGCCCCTCCCTCCGGGAGCAGTTCTTC

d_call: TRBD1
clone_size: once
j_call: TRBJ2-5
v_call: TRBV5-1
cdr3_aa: CASSLALGGAETQYF
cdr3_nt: TGCGCCAGCAGCCTCGCCCTAGGGGGCGCGGAGACCCAGTACTTC

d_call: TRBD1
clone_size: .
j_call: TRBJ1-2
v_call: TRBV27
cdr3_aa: CASSPWVGDRRGSEGGYTF
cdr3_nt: TGTGCCAGCAGCCCCTGGGTCGGGGACAGGAGGGGCTCAGAAGGGGGCTACACCTTC

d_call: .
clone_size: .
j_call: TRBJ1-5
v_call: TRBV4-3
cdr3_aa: CASSPPGDGVNQPQHF
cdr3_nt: TGCGCCAGCAGCCCCCCGGGGGACGGGGTCAATCAGCCCCAGCATTTT

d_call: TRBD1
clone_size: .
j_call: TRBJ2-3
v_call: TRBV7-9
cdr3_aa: CASSLQGVSTDTQYF
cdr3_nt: TGTGCCAGCAGCCTACAGGGGGTTTCAACAGATACGCAGTATTTT

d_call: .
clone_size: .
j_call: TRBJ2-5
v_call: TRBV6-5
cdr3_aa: CASRRTALQETQYF
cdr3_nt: TGTGCCAGCAGAAGGACAGCCTTACAAGAGACCCAGTACTTC

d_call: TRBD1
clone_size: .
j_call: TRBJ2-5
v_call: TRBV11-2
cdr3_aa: CASSFLTGGPQETQYF
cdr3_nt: TGTGCCAGCAGCTTCCTGACAGGGGGCCCACAAGAGACCCAGTACTTC

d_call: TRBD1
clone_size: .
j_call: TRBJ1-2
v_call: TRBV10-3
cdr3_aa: CAISDPRGQSDGYTF
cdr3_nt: TGTGCCATCAGTGACCCCAGGGGGCAGTCGGATGGCTACACCTTC

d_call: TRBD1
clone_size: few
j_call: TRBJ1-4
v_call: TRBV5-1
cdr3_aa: CASRSDRLQGEKLFF
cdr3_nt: TGCGCCAGCAGGTCCGACAGGTTACAGGGGGAAAAACTGTTTTTT

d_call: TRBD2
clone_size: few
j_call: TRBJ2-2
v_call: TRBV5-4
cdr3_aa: CASSLTSGDTGELFF
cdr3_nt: TGTGCCAGCAGCTTGACTAGCGGGGACACCGGGGAGCTGTTTTTT

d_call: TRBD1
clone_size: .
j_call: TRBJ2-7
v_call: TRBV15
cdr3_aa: CATSGSDRVEQYF
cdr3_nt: TGTGCCACCAGCGGCTCGGACAGGGTCGAGCAGTACTTC

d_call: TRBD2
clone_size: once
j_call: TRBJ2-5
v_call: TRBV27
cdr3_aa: CASTRGAGGGETQYF
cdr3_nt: TGTGCCAGCACACGAGGGGCGGGGGGAGGAGAGACCCAGTACTTC

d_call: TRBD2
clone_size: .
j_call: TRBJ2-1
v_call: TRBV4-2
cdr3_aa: CASSQGVAGGSSYNEQFF
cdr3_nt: TGTGCCAGCAGCCAAGGGGTAGCGGGGGGAAGCTCCTACAATGAGCAGTTCTTC

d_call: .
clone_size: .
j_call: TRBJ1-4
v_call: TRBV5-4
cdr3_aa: CASSPNLGGNEKLFF
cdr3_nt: TGTGCCAGCAGCCCGAACTTGGGGGGGAATGAAAAACTGTTTTTT

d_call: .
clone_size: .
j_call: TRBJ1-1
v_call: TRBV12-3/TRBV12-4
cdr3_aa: CASSLVRAEAFF
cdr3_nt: TGTGCCAGCAGTTTAGTGAGGGCTGAAGCTTTCTTT

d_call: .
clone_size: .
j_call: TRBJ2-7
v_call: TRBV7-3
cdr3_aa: CASSLNQGRGSVF
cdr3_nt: TGTGCCAGCAGCTTAAACCAGGGTAGGGGCAGCGTCTTC

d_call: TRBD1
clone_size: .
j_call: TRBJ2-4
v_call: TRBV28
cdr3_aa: CASSSAGTGGIGDIQYF
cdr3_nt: TGTGCCAGCAGTTCTGCCGGGACAGGGGGCATCGGAGACATTCAGTACTTC

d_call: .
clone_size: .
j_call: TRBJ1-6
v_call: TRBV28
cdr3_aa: CASRELDNSPLHF
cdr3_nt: TGTGCCAGCAGAGAACTCGATAATTCACCCCTCCACTTT

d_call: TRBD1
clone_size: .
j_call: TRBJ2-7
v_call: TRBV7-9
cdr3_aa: CASSGQDPSYEQYF
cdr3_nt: TGTGCCAGCAGCGGACAGGACCCCTCCTACGAGCAGTACTTC

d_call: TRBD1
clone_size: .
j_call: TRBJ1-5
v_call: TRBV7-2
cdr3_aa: CASSLTGQGVPNQPQHF
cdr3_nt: TGTGCCAGCAGCTTAACCGGACAGGGGGTCCCCAATCAGCCCCAGCATTTT

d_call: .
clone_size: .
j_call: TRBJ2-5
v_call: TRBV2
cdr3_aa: CASSGGTRQETQYF
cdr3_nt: TGTGCCAGCAGTGGGGGAACTAGGCAAGAGACCCAGTACTTC

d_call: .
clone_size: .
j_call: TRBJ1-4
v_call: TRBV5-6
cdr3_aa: CASSLAIATNEKLFF
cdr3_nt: TGTGCCAGCAGCTTGGCCATTGCAACTAATGAAAAACTGTTTTTT

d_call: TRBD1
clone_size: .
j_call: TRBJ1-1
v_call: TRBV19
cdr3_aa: CASSRLDRTNTEAFF
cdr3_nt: TGTGCCAGTAGTAGACTGGACAGGACCAACACTGAAGCTTTCTTT

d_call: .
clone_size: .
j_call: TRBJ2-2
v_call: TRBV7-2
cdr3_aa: CASSLGARGQNTGELFF
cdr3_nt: TGTGCCAGCAGCTTAGGGGCTAGGGGCCAGAACACCGGGGAGCTGTTTTTT

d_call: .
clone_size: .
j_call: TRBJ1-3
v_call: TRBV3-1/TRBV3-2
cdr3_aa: CASSRERTVRNTIYF
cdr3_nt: TGTGCCAGCAGCCGAGAGAGGACAGTTAGAAACACCATATATTTT

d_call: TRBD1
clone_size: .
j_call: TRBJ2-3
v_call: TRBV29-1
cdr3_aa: CSVDGTGDTDTQYF
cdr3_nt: TGCAGCGTTGATGGGACAGGGGACACAGATACGCAGTATTTT

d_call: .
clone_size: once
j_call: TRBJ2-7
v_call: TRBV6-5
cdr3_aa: CASGGGSLYEQYF
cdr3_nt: TGTGCCAGCGGGGGCGGGAGTCTCTACGAGCAGTACTTC

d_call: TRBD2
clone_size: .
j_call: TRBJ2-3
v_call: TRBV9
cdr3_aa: CASSVGTSGSTDTQYF
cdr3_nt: TGTGCCAGCAGCGTGGGGACTAGCGGTAGCACAGATACGCAGTATTTT

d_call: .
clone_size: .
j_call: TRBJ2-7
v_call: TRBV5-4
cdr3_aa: CASSLGQPSYEQYF
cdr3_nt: TGTGCCAGCAGCTTGGGACAGCCTTCCTACGAGCAGTACTTC

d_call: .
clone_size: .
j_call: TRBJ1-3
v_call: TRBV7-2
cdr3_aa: CASSLDGFFGNTIYF
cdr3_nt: TGTGCCAGCAGCTTAGACGGGTTTTTTGGAAACACCATATATTTT

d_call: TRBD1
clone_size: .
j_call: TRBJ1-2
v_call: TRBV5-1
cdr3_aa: CASSPDRGRGGYTF
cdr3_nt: TGCGCCAGCAGCCCGGACAGGGGGCGTGGTGGCTACACCTTC

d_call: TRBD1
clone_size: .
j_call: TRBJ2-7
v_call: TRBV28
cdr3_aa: CASSSPGTGRPYEQYF
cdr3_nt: TGTGCCAGCAGCTCCCCTGGGACAGGTAGACCCTACGAGCAGTACTTC

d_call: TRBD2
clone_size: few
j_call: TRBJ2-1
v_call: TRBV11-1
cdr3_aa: CASSRRMIAGGEQFF
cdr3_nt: TGTGCCAGCAGCCGCAGAATGATAGCGGGAGGTGAGCAGTTCTTC

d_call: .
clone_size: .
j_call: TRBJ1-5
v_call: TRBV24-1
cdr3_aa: CATSDGGGRAQHF
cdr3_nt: TGTGCCACCAGTGATGGAGGAGGGCGGGCCCAGCATTTT

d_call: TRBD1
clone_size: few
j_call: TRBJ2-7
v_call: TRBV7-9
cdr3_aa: CASSLRGQIYEQYF
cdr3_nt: TGTGCCAGCAGCCTCCGGGGACAGATCTACGAGCAGTACTTC

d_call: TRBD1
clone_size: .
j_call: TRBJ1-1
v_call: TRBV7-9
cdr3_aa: CASSKPTGSRTEAFF
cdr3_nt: TGTGCCAGCAGCAAACCGACAGGGAGTCGCACTGAAGCTTTCTTT

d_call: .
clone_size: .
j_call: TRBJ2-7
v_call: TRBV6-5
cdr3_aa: CASNQQFYEQYF
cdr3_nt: TGTGCCAGCAATCAACAGTTCTACGAGCAGTACTTC

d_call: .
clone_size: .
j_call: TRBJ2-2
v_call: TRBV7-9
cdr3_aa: CATQTGSNTGELFF
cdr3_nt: TGTGCCACCCAGACGGGATCGAACACCGGGGAGCTGTTTTTT

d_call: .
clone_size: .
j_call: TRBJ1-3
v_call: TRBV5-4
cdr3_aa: CASSPTPRGSGNTIYF
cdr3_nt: TGTGCCAGCAGCCCTACTCCCAGGGGTTCCGGAAACACCATATATTTT

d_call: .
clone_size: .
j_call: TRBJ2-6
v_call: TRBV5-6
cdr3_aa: CASSSQELRANVLTF
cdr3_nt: TGTGCCAGCAGCTCTCAAGAGCTGAGGGCCAACGTCCTGACTTTC

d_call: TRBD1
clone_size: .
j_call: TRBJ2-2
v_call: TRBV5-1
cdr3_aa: CASSSPGQIGSNTGELFF
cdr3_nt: TGCGCCAGCAGCTCTCCGGGACAGATAGGGTCGAACACCGGGGAGCTGTTTTTT

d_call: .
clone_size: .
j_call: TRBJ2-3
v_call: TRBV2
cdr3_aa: CARVTSRTDTQYF
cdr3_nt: TGTGCCAGAGTGACATCCCGCACAGATACGCAGTATTTT

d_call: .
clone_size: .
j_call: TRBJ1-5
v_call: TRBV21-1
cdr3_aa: CASSEGQGDQPQHF
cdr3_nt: TGTGCCAGCAGCGAGGGACAGGGTGATCAGCCCCAGCATTTT

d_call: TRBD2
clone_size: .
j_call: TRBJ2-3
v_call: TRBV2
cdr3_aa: CASSELAVGTDTQYF
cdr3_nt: TGTGCCAGCAGTGAACTAGCGGTAGGCACAGATACGCAGTATTTT